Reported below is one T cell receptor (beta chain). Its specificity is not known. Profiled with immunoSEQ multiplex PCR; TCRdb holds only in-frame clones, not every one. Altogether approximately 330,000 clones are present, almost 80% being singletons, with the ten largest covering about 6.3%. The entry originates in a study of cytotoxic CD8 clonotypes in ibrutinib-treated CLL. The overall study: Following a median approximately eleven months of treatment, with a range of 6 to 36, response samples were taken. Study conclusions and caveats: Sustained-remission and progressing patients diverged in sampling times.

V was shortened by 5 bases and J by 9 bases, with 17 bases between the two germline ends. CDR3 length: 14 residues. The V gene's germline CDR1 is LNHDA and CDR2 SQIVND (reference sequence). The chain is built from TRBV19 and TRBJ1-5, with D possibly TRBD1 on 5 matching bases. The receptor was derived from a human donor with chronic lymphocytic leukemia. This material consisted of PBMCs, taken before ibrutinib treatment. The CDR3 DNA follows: TGTGCCAGTAGTCCTCAGGGCCAGGTAAGGCCCCAGCATTTT. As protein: CASSPQGQVRPQHF.